A single sample is the source of the 2 T cell receptor beta chains below, sequenced in a study of blood T cell repertoires in COVID-19. Produced via immunoSEQ multiplex PCR; TCRdb's table is partial and in-frame only. Here the sample spans around 250,000 clones, 80% to 90% being singletons. What was sequenced was PBMCs or T cells enriched from blood (not recorded which). The receptors come from a woman aged 45 to 65 who had been exposed to COVID-19.

The rearrangement uses TRBV6-6 and TRBJ1-2; D possibly corresponds to TRBD1 (6 bases). The germline CDR1 and CDR2 sequences are MNHNY and SVGAGI (reference sequence). Trimming pared 6 bases from V and 5 bases from J, leaving 13 bases between. This CDR3 comprises 13 residues. CDR3 region: CASRPDRPYGYTF. The DNA for the CDR3 is TGTGCCAGCAGGCCTGACAGGCCGTATGGCTACACCTTC.

V is TRBV3-1 (or the pseudogene TRBV3-2) and J is TRBJ1-5; D gene uncertain. Trimming removed 4 bases from V and 13 bases from J, with 14 bases in between. The CDR3 totals 12 residues. From germline, CDR1 is LGHDT and CDR2 YNNKEL (reference sequence). The CDR3 DNA is TGTGCCAGCAGCCCCCGACGGGTGCTACAGCATTTT. It is translated as CASSPRRVLQHF.